Here is one T cell receptor (beta chain) with its context. This sample includes further DNA sequences coding for the same CDR3. The record originates from a study of blood T cell repertoires in COVID-19. On the study more broadly: The analysed material was cDNA or gDNA that came from T cells, B-cell-depleted T cells, or PBMCs.

In the authors' methods: Amplification of reference gene primers provided the estimated nucleated cell counts. Data came from immunoSEQ multiplex PCR; TCRdb stores just in-frame clones and leaves some out. The V and J calls and clone size are taken from that table; D and trimming were inferred from the DNA. The table shows around 150,000 clones, with 65% to 85% occurring only once. Sequenced material: peripheral blood. This TCR was sampled from a woman at least 80 years old with active or convalescent COVID-19.

The CDR3: CASSLRGYSNQPQHF. CDR3 bases: TGTGCCAGCAGCTTGAGAGGGTATAGCAATCAGCCCCAGCATTTT. This sequence joins TRBV5-6 and TRBJ1-5; the D is unclear. This CDR3 is 15 amino acids long. Germline assignment: CDR1 SGHDT and CDR2 YYEEEE. Trimming took off 1 base at V and 0 bases at J, with 8 bases between the two ends.